These 19 T cell receptor beta chains were sequenced from one sample in a study of CXCR3-negative and CXCR3-positive naive CD8 T cells. UMI-labeled 5' RACE yielded the TRB cDNA libraries. TCRdb reprocessed the 5' RACE reads, keeping one entry per CDR3 protein, no DNA. The specimen's table records about 150,000 distinct CDR3 sequences. Study-wide results and caveats: More hydrophobic TRB CDR3s occurred in CXCR3-positive than in CXCR3-negative naive cells.

The antigens of these receptors remain unknown. Sequencing input: naive CXCR3+ CD8+ T cells from blood. The subset denotes: CD45RO-CCR7+CD27+CD95- naive CD8+ T cells expressing CXCR3 (TNR3+). The receptors were gathered from a human donor in good health. Some clones in this sample may be carry-over from other donors' samples.

The genes are TRBV29-1 and TRBJ2-5; TCRdb gives TRBD2 as the D gene, but with no DNA this cannot be confirmed. Per the germline V gene, CDR1 is SQVTM and CDR2 is ANQGSEA. The CDR3 is made up of 13 amino acids. CDR3 sequence: CSGIRGARETQYF.

The J gene is TRBJ1-5, the V gene TRBV7-2; TCRdb outputs TRBD1, but without DNA this stays unchecked. There are 15 residues in the CDR3. The V gene's germline CDR1 is SGHTA and CDR2 FQGNSA. This CDR3 is CASSLDRLSNQPQHF.

The chain recombines TRBV7-9 with TRBJ2-5; without DNA, the TCRdb call of TRBD1 cannot be checked. Germline loops: CDR1 SEHNR, CDR2 FQNEAQ (reference sequence). CDR3 length: 15 amino acids. The CDR3 loop reads CASNSGGVLKETQYF.

This chain links TRBV19 with TRBJ1-5; no DNA is available, so the TRBD1 call from TCRdb remains unchecked. In germline, CDR1 is LNHDA, CDR2 SQIVND (reference sequence). CDR3 length equals 14 residues. CDR3 protein: CASTGGGEYQPQHF.

V and J are TRBV7-6 and TRBJ2-6. The germline gives CDR1 SGHVS, CDR2 FNYEAQ. The CDR3 runs to 18 residues. Here the CDR3 reads CASSLATYSHSGADVLTF. The full variable domain, its missing parts supplied by reference TRBV7-6 and TRBJ2-6, is GAGVSQSPRYKVTKRGQDVALRCDPISGHVSLYWYRQALGQGPEFLTYFNYEAQQDKSGLPNDRFSAERPEGSISTLTIQRTEQRDSAMYRCASSLATYSHSGADVLTFGAGSRLTVL.

This chain uses TRBV20-1 with TRBJ2-1; TCRdb's D call of TRBD2 is untestable without DNA. This CDR3 is built from 14 residues. CDR1 and CDR2 (germline): DFQATT, SNEGSKA (reference sequence). The CDR3 loop is CSARPGGPYNEQFF.

This chain connects TRBV7-9 to TRBJ2-7. The CDR3 loop spans 13 amino acids. CDR1 and CDR2 (germline): SEHNR, FQNEAQ (reference sequence). CDR3 region: CASSSAASYEQYF.

The chain couples TRBV7-9 to TRBJ2-1; TCRdb proposes TRBD1, but this gene call is untestable without DNA. The CDR3 is 15 amino acids. Germline V gives CDR1 SEHNR, CDR2 FQNEAQ (reference sequence). The CDR3 reads CASSFQGNSYNEQFF.

V usage is TRBV4-3 and J usage is TRBJ2-7; there is no DNA to check the TCRdb D call of TRBD1. This CDR3 has 17 residues. CDR1 is LGHNA and CDR2 is YSLEER in the germline V gene. The CDR3: CASSQGSVGQGTYEQYF.

The chain is built from TRBV6-1 and TRBJ1-5. The CDR3 sequence is 15 residues long. Germline V CDR1 and CDR2: MNHNS, SASEGT. CDR3 protein: CASSEGLAFNQPQHF.

This sequence joins TRBV7-9 and TRBJ1-2. The V gene's germline CDR1 is SEHNR and CDR2 FQNEAQ (reference sequence). The CDR3 is made up of 13 amino acids. The CDR3 protein is CASTVEGIGGYTF.

The chain recombines TRBV6-2 or TRBV6-3 with TRBJ2-1; the D call of TRBD1 rests on TCRdb alone, since no DNA is present to check it. Germline V gene data show CDR1 as MNHEY and CDR2 as SVGEGT. CDR3 length equals 16 residues. This chain's CDR3 is CASSYGRRTGENEQFF.

This rearrangement joins TRBV19 to TRBJ2-1; TCRdb gives TRBD1 as the D gene, but with no DNA this cannot be confirmed. The CDR3 length is 12 residues. Germline assignment: CDR1 LNHDA and CDR2 SQIVND (reference sequence). CDR3 protein: CASSGGIDEQFF.

V is TRBV7-2 and J is TRBJ2-3; TCRdb names TRBD1, which stays unverified in the absence of DNA. CDR1 and CDR2 from the germline V gene are SGHTA and FQGNSA. The CDR3 consists of 18 residues. The CDR3 loop reads CASSLAWDERSSTDTQYF.

CDR3: CSVEGQGALYNEQFF. The rearrangement uses TRBV29-1 and TRBJ2-1; TCRdb names TRBD1, which stays unverified in the absence of DNA. The CDR3 is made up of 15 amino acids. Germline V gene sequence: CDR1 SQVTM, CDR2 ANQGSEA.

The V and J genes are TRBV4-3 and TRBJ2-1; absent DNA, TCRdb's TRBD2 call cannot be checked. The CDR3 has 16 amino acids. Germline V gene sequence: CDR1 LGHNA, CDR2 YSLEER. CDR3 residues: CASSQDWSGYYNEQFF.

The rearrangement links TRBV15 to TRBJ2-7; checking the TCRdb D call of TRBD1 is not possible without DNA. CDR3 length equals 14 residues. Germline loops: CDR1 LNHNV, CDR2 YYDKDF (reference sequence). CDR3 sequence: CATSSKAEGTEQYF.

The rearrangement links TRBV20-1 to TRBJ1-4; without DNA, the TCRdb call of TRBD1 cannot be checked. The CDR3 is made up of 14 amino acids. Germline V gives CDR1 DFQATT, CDR2 SNEGSKA (reference sequence). CDR3 region: CSAREGAPNEKLFF.

CDR3 residues: CASSYVGAPLDEQFF. The chain has TRBV6-2 or TRBV6-3 and TRBJ2-1; there is no DNA to check the TCRdb D call of TRBD1. CDR1 MNHEY and CDR2 SVGEGT come from the germline V gene. The CDR3 spans 15 residues.